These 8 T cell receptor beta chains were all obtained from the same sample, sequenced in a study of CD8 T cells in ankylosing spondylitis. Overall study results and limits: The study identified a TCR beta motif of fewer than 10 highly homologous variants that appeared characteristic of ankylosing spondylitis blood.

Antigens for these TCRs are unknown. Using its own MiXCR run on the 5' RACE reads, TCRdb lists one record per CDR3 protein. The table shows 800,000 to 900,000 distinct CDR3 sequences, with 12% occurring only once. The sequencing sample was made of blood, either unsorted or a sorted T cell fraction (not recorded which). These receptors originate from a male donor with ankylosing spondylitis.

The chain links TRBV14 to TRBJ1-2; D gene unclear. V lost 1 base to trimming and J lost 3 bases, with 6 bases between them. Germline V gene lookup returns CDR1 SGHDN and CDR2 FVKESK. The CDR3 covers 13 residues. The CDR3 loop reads CASSQVIDYGYTF. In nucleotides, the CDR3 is TGTGCCAGCAGCCAAGTGATCGACTATGGCTACACCTTC.

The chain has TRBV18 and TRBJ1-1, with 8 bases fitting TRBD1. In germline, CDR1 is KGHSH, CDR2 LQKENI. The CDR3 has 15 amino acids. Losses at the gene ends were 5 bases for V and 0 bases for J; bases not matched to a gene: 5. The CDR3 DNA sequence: TGTGCCAGCTCATCAGGGGGCGGGATGAACACTGAAGCTTTCTTT. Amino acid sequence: CASSSGGGMNTEAFF.

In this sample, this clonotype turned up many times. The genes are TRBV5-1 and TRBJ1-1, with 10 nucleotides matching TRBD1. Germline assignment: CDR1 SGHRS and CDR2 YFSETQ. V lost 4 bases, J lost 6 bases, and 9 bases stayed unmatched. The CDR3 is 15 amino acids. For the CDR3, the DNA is TGCGCCAGCAGCCCCGACAGGGGGCTGGTTGCTGAAGCTTTCTTT. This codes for CASSPDRGLVAEAFF.

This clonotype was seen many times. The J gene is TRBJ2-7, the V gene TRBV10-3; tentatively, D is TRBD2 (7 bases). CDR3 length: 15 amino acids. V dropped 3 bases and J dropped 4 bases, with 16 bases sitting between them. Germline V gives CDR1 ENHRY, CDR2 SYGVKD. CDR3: CAISDGRGKVYEQYF. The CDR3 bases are TGTGCCATCAGTGATGGGAGGGGGAAGGTTTACGAGCAGTACTTC.

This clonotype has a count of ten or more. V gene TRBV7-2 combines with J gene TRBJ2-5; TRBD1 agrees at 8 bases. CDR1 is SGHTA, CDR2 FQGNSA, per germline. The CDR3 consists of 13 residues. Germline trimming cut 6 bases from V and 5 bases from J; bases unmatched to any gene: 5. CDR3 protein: CASSRGQGETQYF. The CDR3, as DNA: TGTGCCAGCAGTCGTGGACAGGGCGAGACCCAGTACTTC. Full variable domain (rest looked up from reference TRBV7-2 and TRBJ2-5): GAGVSQSPSNKVTEKGKDVELRCDPISGHTALYWYRQSLGQGLEFLIYFQGNSAPDKSGLPSDRFSAERTGGSVSTLTIQRTQQEDSAVYLCASSRGQGETQYFGPGTRLLVL.

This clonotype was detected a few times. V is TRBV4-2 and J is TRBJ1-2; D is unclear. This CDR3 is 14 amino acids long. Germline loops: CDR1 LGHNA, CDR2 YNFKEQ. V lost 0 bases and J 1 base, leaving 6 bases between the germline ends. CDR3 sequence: CASSQEVVNYGYTF. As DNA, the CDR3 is TGTGCCAGCAGCCAAGAGGTCGTTAACTATGGCTACACCTTC.

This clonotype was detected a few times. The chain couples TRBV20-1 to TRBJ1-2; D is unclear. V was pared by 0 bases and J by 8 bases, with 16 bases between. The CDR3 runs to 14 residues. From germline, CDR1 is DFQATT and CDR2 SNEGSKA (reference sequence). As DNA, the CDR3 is TGCAGTGCTAGAGATGCTAGGGAGGAGGACGGCTACACCTTC. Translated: CSARDAREEDGYTF.

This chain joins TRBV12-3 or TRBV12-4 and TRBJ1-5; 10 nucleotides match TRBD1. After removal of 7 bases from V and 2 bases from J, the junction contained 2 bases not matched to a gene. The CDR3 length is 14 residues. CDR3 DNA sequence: TGTGCCAGCACTGGGACAGGGGGCAATCAGCCCCAGCATTTT. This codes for CASTGTGGNQPQHF.